This T cell receptor beta chain originates from a study of control samples from healthy donors and cancer patients. Sequencing was performed with immunoSEQ multiplex PCR; in TCRdb, only in-frame clones are kept and a portion is missing. This sample has 190,000 or so clones, with 80% to 95% found just once. Trimming stripped 6 bases from V and 2 bases from J, with 10 bases between. The CDR3 consists of 14 residues. Germline CDR1 KGHSH, CDR2 LQKENI. This TCR derives from a man aged 18 to 30 in good health. The sequencing sample was made of blood. The chain carries TRBV18 and TRBJ1-4; D not resolved. Here the CDR3 reads CASSLQATNEKLFF. As DNA, the CDR3 is TGTGCCAGCTCTCTCCAAGCGACTAATGAAAAACTGTTTTTT.